The 25 T cell receptor beta chains below were found in one sample sequenced in a study of blood T cell repertoires in COVID-19. Profiled with immunoSEQ multiplex PCR; TCRdb holds only in-frame clones, not every one. The sample yields some 140,000 clones, 75% to 85% seen once. Sequenced input: peripheral blood. The receptors come from a man at least 80 years old with acute or convalescent COVID-19.

This chain uses TRBV5-6 with TRBJ2-7, with 9 nucleotides matching TRBD2. V gave up 0 bases and J gave up 7 bases; unmatched junction bases: 5. In germline, CDR1 is SGHDT, CDR2 YYEEEE. The CDR3 extends over 14 amino acids. The CDR3 region has the DNA TGTGCCAGCAGCTTGGTAGCGGGGGCTGGGGAGCAGTACTTC. Protein product: CASSLVAGAGEQYF.

The gene calls are TRBV29-1 and TRBJ2-3, with D possibly TRBD1 on 5 matching bases. Germline V CDR1 and CDR2: SQVTM, ANQGSEA. With 4 bases removed from V and 4 bases from J, the gap between germline ends came to 9 bases. The CDR3 extends over 12 amino acids. The CDR3 protein is CSVATGADTQYF. The CDR3 DNA sequence: TGCAGCGTTGCCACAGGCGCAGATACGCAGTATTTT.

CDR3 DNA: TGCAGCGGTGGAAATGGAGGCGGAGGAACAGCAAGCAATGAGCAGTTCTTC. Protein sequence: CSGGNGGGGTASNEQFF. V usage is TRBV29-1 and J usage is TRBJ2-1; D possibly corresponds to TRBD2 (5 bases). Germline assignment: CDR1 SQVTM and CDR2 ANQGSEA. V shed 7 bases and J shed 6 bases, with 28 bases lying between them. The CDR3 has 17 residues.

J is TRBJ1-5 and V is TRBV6-5, with D tentatively TRBD1 (5 bases). The CDR3 sequence is 14 residues long. V was clipped by 10 bases and J by 1 base, with 14 bases between them. Per the germline V gene, CDR1 is MNHEY and CDR2 is SVGAGI. CDR3 sequence reads: CAISLRTSNQPQHF. The CDR3 bases are TGTGCCATTTCTCTGCGGACAAGCAATCAGCCCCAGCATTTT.

The chain combines TRBV10-3 with TRBJ1-6; D gene ambiguous. Looked up from germline, CDR1 is ENHRY and CDR2 is SYGVKD. The CDR3 is 14 residues long. V lost 8 bases, J lost 0 bases, and 8 bases lay in between. CDR3 amino acids: CAIRGFSYNSPLHF. CDR3 nucleotide sequence: TGTGCCATCCGGGGATTCTCCTATAATTCACCCCTCCACTTT.

The chain links TRBV18 to TRBJ2-7; 8 bases are shared with TRBD2. The CDR3 consists of 16 residues. J lost 2 bases, V lost 3 bases, and 9 bases had no gene match. Germline CDR1 reads KGHSH; CDR2 reads LQKENI. The CDR3 region is CASSPSAGGLTYEQYF. The DNA for the CDR3 is TGTGCCAGCTCACCCTCTGCGGGGGGACTGACCTACGAGCAGTACTTC.

The chain combines TRBV6-5 with TRBJ1-1, with 7 bases fitting TRBD1. The CDR3 length is 15 residues. CDR1 is MNHEY, CDR2 SVGAGI, per germline. The trim removed 5 bases at V and 5 bases at J, leaving 11 bases unmatched. CDR3 region: CASSPREGALTEAFF. In DNA, the CDR3 is TGTGCCAGCAGTCCGCGGGAGGGGGCATTGACTGAAGCTTTCTTT.

The chain employs TRBV21-1 and TRBJ1-5; the table names TRBD1, a call not compared with the DNA. TRBV21-1 represents a pseudogene. The CDR3 runs to 15 residues. Here the CDR3 reads CASSKRAGVISPQHF. CDR3 DNA: TGTGCCAGCAGCAAACGGGCAGGGGTTATCAGCCCCCAGCATTTT.

In its sample, this clone was seen a few times. This chain links TRBV19 with TRBJ2-7, with 11 bases identical to TRBD1. The CDR3 spans 15 residues. Unmatched junction bases numbered 9, after V lost 6 bases and J lost 5 bases. The germline V gene has CDR1 LNHDA and CDR2 SQIVND (reference sequence). This chain's CDR3 is CASRLRDRGYHEQYF. The CDR3 DNA reads TGTGCCAGTAGGCTCCGGGACAGGGGGTACCACGAGCAGTACTTC.

This clone was detected only once. V usage is TRBV5-6 and J usage is TRBJ2-5; the match to TRBD2 covers 10 bases. CDR1 is SGHDT and CDR2 is YYEEEE in the germline V gene. V gave up 4 bases and J gave up 2 bases; unmatched junction bases: 8. CDR3 length: 16 amino acids. CDR3 DNA: TGTGCCAGCAGCATCCGACGGACTAGCGGACAAGAGACCCAGTACTTC. Its protein is CASSIRRTSGQETQYF.

The chain recombines TRBV28 with TRBJ1-2; D unclear. The CDR3 length is 18 residues. Germline V CDR1 and CDR2: MDHEN, SYDVKM. Trimming pared 3 bases from V and 0 bases from J, leaving 20 bases between. For the CDR3, the DNA is TGTGCCAGCAGTTTCAACCCCATCGTACAGAACACTAACTATGGCTACACCTTC. Amino acid sequence: CASSFNPIVQNTNYGYTF.

The J gene is TRBJ2-5, the V gene TRBV5-4; no clear D gene. The V gene lost 3 bases and the J gene lost 3 bases, with 12 bases spanning the gap. The CDR3 runs to 14 residues. Germline V CDR1 and CDR2: SGHNT, YYREEE (reference sequence). The CDR3, as DNA: TGTGCCAGCAGCTCGTATAACAGAGAAGAGACCCAGTACTTC. Its translation is CASSSYNREETQYF.

The genes are TRBV7-2 and TRBJ2-5; D gene uncertain. Trimming shortened V by 1 base and J by 2 bases, and 5 bases separated the two germline ends. The germline V gene has CDR1 SGHTA and CDR2 FQGNSA. The CDR3 extends over 13 amino acids. The CDR3 sequence: CASSLVRQETQYF. CDR3 nucleotides: TGTGCCAGCAGCTTAGTCAGACAAGAGACCCAGTACTTC.

The CDR3, as DNA: TGTGCCTGGACAGGGGGCGGAGGTGAGCAGTTCTTC. Translating it yields CAWTGGGGEQFF. This chain joins TRBV30 and TRBJ2-1; 8 nucleotides align to TRBD1. Germline CDR1 reads GTSNPN; CDR2 reads SVGIG (reference sequence). With V trimmed by 4 bases and J by 9 bases, 5 bases remained unmatched. The length of the CDR3 is 12 residues.

The rearrangement links TRBV28 to TRBJ2-1, with 11 bases identical to TRBD2. The germline V gene encodes CDR1 MDHEN and CDR2 SYDVKM. CDR3 length equals 16 residues. V was pared by 1 base and J by 7 bases, with 6 bases of the junction left unmatched. CDR3 loop: CASSLSASGGPNEQFF. The DNA of the CDR3 is TGTGCCAGCAGTTTATCGGCTAGCGGGGGGCCAAATGAGCAGTTCTTC.

The chain couples TRBV11-2 to TRBJ1-3; possible D gene TRBD1, 5 bases. Per the germline V gene, CDR1 is SGHAT and CDR2 is FQNNGV. This CDR3 has 15 amino acids. V was clipped by 5 bases and J by 5 bases, with 16 bases between them. CDR3 sequence reads: CASSLQAGQRNTIYF. The CDR3 nucleotides read TGTGCCAGCAGCCTACAAGCAGGGCAGAGAAACACCATATATTTT.

V is TRBV28 and J is TRBJ2-7, with no clear D. The CDR3 consists of 12 residues. CDR1 is MDHEN and CDR2 is SYDVKM in the germline V gene. Trimming removed 5 bases from V and 6 bases from J, with 11 bases in between. CDR3 loop: CASSNGASEQYF. Written as DNA, the CDR3 is TGTGCCAGCAGTAACGGAGCGAGCGAGCAGTACTTC.

This clone was counted once. The V and J genes are TRBV11-2 and TRBJ2-7, with TRBD1 matching over 7 bases. The CDR3 length is 15 residues. The V gene end was trimmed by 5 bases and the J gene end by 2 bases; junction bases not matched to a gene: 9. Germline CDR1 reads SGHAT; CDR2 reads FQNNGV. The CDR3 DNA reads TGTGCCAGCAGCATCCAGACAGGGTCCCCCTACGAGCAGTACTTC. This translates into CASSIQTGSPYEQYF.

The V gene is TRBV5-1, the J gene TRBJ1-6, with D maybe TRBD1 (5 bases). Trimming cost V 0 bases and J 7 bases, with 11 bases left between them. Germline assignment: CDR1 SGHRS and CDR2 YFSETQ. This CDR3 spans 15 amino acids. The DNA for the CDR3 is TGCGCCAGCAGCTTGGAGCCAGGGCCAAATTCACCCCTCCACTTT. Translated, it gives CASSLEPGPNSPLHF. Full variable domain (missing parts from reference TRBV5-1 and TRBJ1-6): KAGVTQTPRYLIKTRGQQVTLSCSPISGHRSVSWYQQTPGQGLQFLFEYFSETQRNKGNFPGRFSGRQFSNSRSEMNVSTLELGDSALYLCASSLEPGPNSPLHFGNGTRLTVT.

This clone was seen a single time. The chain joins TRBV24-1 to TRBJ2-5, with TRBD1 matching 8 bases. Germline CDR1 and CDR2: KGHDR and SFDVKD. CDR3 length: 15 amino acids. V lost 4 bases to trimming and J lost 5 bases; unmatched junction nucleotides: 8. The CDR3 protein is CATSERTGLGETQYF. CDR3 DNA: TGTGCCACCAGTGAACGGACAGGGCTGGGGGAGACCCAGTACTTC.

The CDR3 spells CASSAQGGYGYTF. The DNA of the CDR3 is TGTGCCAGCTCGGCGCAGGGGGGCTATGGCTACACCTTC. The chain recombines TRBV19 with TRBJ1-2; 7 bases match TRBD1. The germline gives CDR1 LNHDA, CDR2 SQIVND (reference sequence). J was trimmed by 4 bases and V by 9 bases; bases with no gene match: 8. The CDR3 covers 13 residues.

The chain has TRBV5-1 and TRBJ1-4, with D possibly matching TRBD1 (5 bases). Trimming cost V 4 bases and J 8 bases, with 18 bases left between them. The CDR3 sequence is 15 residues long. Looked up from germline, CDR1 is SGHRS and CDR2 is YFSETQ. The CDR3 sequence: CASSVSRDVGEKLFF. The CDR3 nucleotides read TGCGCCAGCAGCGTTAGCAGGGATGTTGGAGAAAAACTGTTTTTT.

The rearrangement uses TRBV10-3 and TRBJ2-7; D might be TRBD2 (6 bases). The ends were cut back, 4 bases at V and 0 bases at J, with 10 bases in the middle. Germline loops: CDR1 ENHRY, CDR2 SYGVKD. CDR3 length equals 14 residues. CDR3 amino acids: CAISVGGSSYEQYF. CDR3 DNA: TGTGCCATCAGTGTTGGGGGGAGCTCCTACGAGCAGTACTTC.

This clone has only a few counts. This chain connects TRBV4-1 to TRBJ2-3; D possibly corresponds to TRBD2 (6 bases). Germline CDR1 and CDR2: MGHRA and YSYEKL. The CDR3 loop spans 17 amino acids. The V and J ends lost 5 bases and 4 bases respectively, with 22 bases between them. The CDR3, as DNA: TGCGCCAGCAGCGGACTTGCGGGGAGGCAGTTGGCAGATACGCAGTATTTT. Its protein product is CASSGLAGRQLADTQYF.

The CDR3 DNA follows: TGTGCCAGCAGCAAAGACCCTACTCCCCCTATGAACACTGAAGCTTTCTTT. This translates into CASSKDPTPPMNTEAFF. V gene TRBV21-1 combines with J gene TRBJ1-1. TRBV21-1 is recorded as a pseudogene. The CDR3 spans 17 residues.